This record covers a single TCR beta chain. It lacks a known antigen. The input lacks base qualities; no much larger clone sits a single base away. The cysteine opens and the phenylalanine closes a CDR3 of 16 amino acids. Just CDR3 DNA is preserved here, 48 bases in frame from base 1. The germline V gene (reference sequence) supplies CDR1 LNHDA and CDR2 SQIVND. Trimming at the junction amounts to 6 bases on V and 6 bases on J, and the germline ends lie 18 bases apart. The data were taken from a study of OX40 agonist ivuxolimab in advanced cancers. Regarding the research as a whole: The costimulatory receptor OX40 (CD134) was targeted by ivuxolimab, a fully human IgG2 agonistic monoclonal antibody. Intravenous ivuxolimab was administered to patients every 2 weeks at six dose levels: 0.01, 0.1, 0.3, 1.5, 3 and 10 mg/kg. Of the 50 to 55 dose-escalation patients, hepatocellular carcinoma was present in 19, melanoma in approximately 15, renal cell carcinoma in 9 and head and neck cancer in 9. In the dose-escalation cohort, more than 75% of patients were male, and the mean age was around 60 years, with a range of about 23 to 80. Patients were allowed to have had prior anti-PD-1, anti-PD-L1 or anti-CTLA-4 therapy, and 30% to 50% of the dose-escalation patients had previously received checkpoint inhibitors. Partial responses occurred in three dose-escalation patients: two with cutaneous melanoma and one with hepatocellular carcinoma. Peripheral TCRbeta sequencing aimed to test whether ivuxolimab altered TCR sequence diversity and caused clonal T-cell expansion. The monotherapy dose-escalation portion (N ≈ 50 patients) of the phase I ivuxolimab trial is reported in the paper. What the work shows at the level of the full study, not this receptor alone: On average, CD8+ T cells showed more expanded clones than CD4+ T cells after ivuxolimab. Low levels of normalized T-cell clonal expansion were also seen in some nonresponding patients. Clonal expansion of both CD4+ and CD8+ blood T cells was observed from baseline to week 6 at doses 0.1 to 3.0 mg/kg. In partial responders in the 0.1-3.0 mg/kg groups, normalized peripheral clonal expansion was found to be among the lowest, especially among CD8+ T cells. The antigen specificity of the clonally expanded peripheral T cells was not determined.

Genomic DNA was isolated from the sorted cells so that the TCRbeta CDR3 region could be sequenced. The immunoSEQ Assay was used for sequencing of TCRbeta CDR3 regions. TCRdb took over this immuneACCESS table, retaining in-frame rearrangements with V and J assigned. Such tables are incomplete; in checked studies, under half of the missing clones stem from an unresolved V gene, and the remainder is unexplained. The sample data list some 86,000 clones, and roughly 88% of these were observed just once. Less than 4.5% of the sample is in the top ten clones. The trial excluded patients who had a history of autoimmune disease or were on systemic immunosuppression. In every dose cohort, peripheral blood was drawn for TCR sequencing at baseline, cycle 4 day 1, and cycle 7 day 1. Samples came from an open-label, multicenter, first-in-human phase I dose-escalation trial of ivuxolimab. The trial enrolled adults with locally advanced or metastatic head and neck squamous cell, hepatocellular, melanoma or renal cell carcinoma. CD4+ and CD8+ T cells were sorted separately from peripheral blood before TCR sequencing.

The rearranged segments are TRBV19 and TRBJ1-6; a tentative D match to TRBD1 spans 5 bases. The source material was CD4+ or CD8+ T cells sorted from blood, sampled in a trial of the OX40 agonist ivuxolimab. The TCR comes from an adult with an advanced solid tumor such as melanoma, head and neck, liver or kidney cancer. The DNA is as follows: TGTGCCAGTAGGCGTCTAAACCAGGGCATTAATTCACCCCTCCACTTT. This codes for CASRRLNQGINSPLHF.